Following are 17 T cell receptor beta chains from one sample sequenced in a study of cytomegalovirus exposure and HLA in healthy donors. The PCR made use of 60 Vbeta and 13 Jbeta primers. Sequenced by immunoSEQ multiplex PCR; TCRdb stores in-frame clones only, minus some. The table shows about 120,000 clones, with roughly 82% occurring only once. The material sequenced was PBMCs. These receptors originate from a man between 18 and 29 years old in good health and CMV-seropositive.

The chain uses TRBV28 and TRBJ1-5; 7 nucleotides agree with TRBD1. Germline trimming cut 5 bases from V and 0 bases from J; bases unmatched to any gene: 7. This CDR3 region has 16 residues. Germline V gene lookup returns CDR1 MDHEN and CDR2 SYDVKM. CDR3: CASSNTGVYSNQPQHF. The CDR3, as DNA: TGTGCCAGCAGTAATACAGGGGTCTATAGCAATCAGCCCCAGCATTTT.

J is TRBJ2-1 and V is TRBV4-2, with 9 positions matching TRBD2. Per the germline V gene, CDR1 is LGHNA and CDR2 is YNFKEQ. The CDR3 consists of 15 residues. The V gene end was trimmed by 0 bases and the J gene end by 4 bases; junction bases not matched to a gene: 1. CDR3 sequence: CASSQDLAGYNEQFF. CDR3 coding DNA: TGTGCCAGCAGCCAAGACCTAGCGGGATACAATGAGCAGTTCTTC.

This clone was observed once. The rearrangement joins TRBV28 to TRBJ1-5; 10 bases line up with TRBD1. Trimming removed 5 bases from V and 0 bases from J; junction bases left unmatched: 4. Germline CDR1 is MDHEN and CDR2 is SYDVKM. The CDR3 contains 16 residues. For the CDR3, the DNA is TGTGCCAGCAGTCCTGGGACAGGGGTTAGCAATCAGCCCCAGCATTTT. It specifies CASSPGTGVSNQPQHF.

This chain links TRBV6-5 with TRBJ1-4, with a tentative D call TRBD1 (6 bases). Trimming removed 5 bases from V and 5 bases from J, with 15 bases in between. Germline V gives CDR1 MNHEY, CDR2 SVGAGI. The CDR3 totals 15 residues. The CDR3 bases are TGTGCCAGCAGTCTTAGGGGGTGGGGAAATGAAAAACTGTTTTTT. Translation: CASSLRGWGNEKLFF.

This clone was detected only once. The chain combines TRBV7-9 with TRBJ2-2, with 8 bases that match TRBD1. Looked up from germline, CDR1 is SEHNR and CDR2 is FQNEAQ (reference sequence). The CDR3 has 15 amino acids. In DNA form, the CDR3 reads TGTGCGGGGACAGGCGCCCCTCGTGTCACCGGGGAGCTGTTTTTT. It codes for CAGTGAPRVTGELFF. Based on the CDR3 plus reference TRBV7-9 and TRBJ2-2, the full variable domain is DTGVSQNPRHKITKRGQNVTFRCDPISEHNRLYWYRQTLGQGPEFLTYFQNEAQLEKSRLLSDRFSAERPKGSFSTLEIQRTEQGDSAMYLCAGTGAPRVTGELFFGEGSRLTVL.

The rearrangement joins TRBV20-1 to TRBJ2-7; D perhaps matches TRBD1 (5 bases). CDR1 DFQATT and CDR2 SNEGSKA come from the germline V gene (reference sequence). The CDR3 length is 11 residues. Trimming took 6 bases from V and 3 from J, leaving 9 bases between them. CDR3 sequence: CSAKDSYEQYF. CDR3 nucleotides: TGCAGTGCGAAAGACAGCTACGAGCAGTACTTC.

The genes are TRBV9 and TRBJ2-1, with 11 bases identical to TRBD2. The V gene's germline CDR1 is SGDLS and CDR2 YYNGEE. J gave up 5 bases and V 4 bases, and 8 bases lay outside the gene matches. The CDR3 length is 16 residues. CDR3 bases: TGTGCCAGCAGCATTACTAAACTAGCGGGAGACAATGAGCAGTTCTTC. It translates to CASSITKLAGDNEQFF. Supplemented by reference TRBV9 and TRBJ2-1, the full variable domain reads DSGVTQTPKHLITATGQRVTLRCSPRSGDLSVYWYQQSLDQGLQFLIQYYNGEERAKGNILERFSAQQFPDLHSELNLSSLELGDSALYFCASSITKLAGDNEQFFGPGTRLTVL.

V usage is TRBV18 and J usage is TRBJ2-7, with D possibly TRBD2 on 5 matching bases. V lost 3 bases and J lost 2, with 17 bases in between. Germline V gives CDR1 KGHSH, CDR2 LQKENI. This CDR3 has 16 amino acids. DNA of the CDR3: TGTGCCAGCTCACCGCGAGGGCAGAGCATTCCCTACGAGCAGTACTTC. Protein product: CASSPRGQSIPYEQYF.

The chain carries TRBV6-6 and TRBJ2-1; D perhaps matches TRBD2 (6 bases). V was pared by 0 bases and J by 9 bases, with 9 bases between. The CDR3 is 13 residues long. CDR1 and CDR2 (germline): MNHNY, SVGAGI (reference sequence). The CDR3 sequence: CASSYSRGAEQFF. CDR3 DNA: TGTGCCAGCAGTTACTCGCGGGGAGCTGAGCAGTTCTTC.

This clone was counted a single time. The chain uses TRBV7-3 and TRBJ2-2; TRBD1 aligns across 9 bases. The germline gives CDR1 SGHTA, CDR2 FQGTGA. The CDR3 extends over 14 amino acids. V was pared by 5 bases and J by 6 bases, with 4 bases of the junction left unmatched. The CDR3 loop reads CASSRGTGSGELFF. The CDR3 nucleotides are TGTGCCAGCAGCCGAGGGACAGGGTCCGGGGAGCTGTTTTTT.

The rearrangement joins TRBV19 to TRBJ2-7; D may be TRBD1 (5 bases). This CDR3 has 13 amino acids. V was pared by 5 bases and J by 3 bases, with 11 bases between. In germline, CDR1 is LNHDA, CDR2 SQIVND (reference sequence). The CDR3 DNA reads TGTGCCAGTAGTTCGAGTACAGGCTACGAGCAGTACTTC. Protein sequence: CASSSSTGYEQYF.

The chain carries TRBV4-1 and TRBJ2-2, with a possible D match to TRBD2 (6 bases). Germline-derived CDR1 and CDR2 are MGHRA and YSYEKL. CDR3 length: 16 residues. V lost 4 bases and J 6 bases, leaving 18 bases between the germline ends. The CDR3 DNA follows: TGCGCCAGCAGCCCCGGGACTCAAGTTTACGCCGGGGAGCTGTTTTTT. Its translation: CASSPGTQVYAGELFF.

There are a few counts of this clone. The chain combines TRBV10-3 with TRBJ1-1, with no clear D. Germline V gene data show CDR1 as ENHRY and CDR2 as SYGVKD. This CDR3 is built from 15 residues. Trimming left V 6 bases short and J 0 bases short, with 14 bases between. The CDR3 protein is CAISPAGIMNTEAFF. DNA for the CDR3: TGTGCCATCAGCCCCGCCGGGATCATGAACACTGAAGCTTTCTTT.

J is TRBJ1-4 and V is TRBV6-5; D gene unclear. CDR1 and CDR2 from the germline V gene are MNHEY and SVGAGI. V gave up 4 bases and J gave up 8 bases, with 14 bases separating them. The CDR3 extends over 14 amino acids. As DNA, the CDR3 is TGTGCCAGCAGTTCGGACGGGGTGGGGGAAAAACTGTTTTTT. Protein: CASSSDGVGEKLFF.

The gene calls are TRBV10-3 and TRBJ1-2; no definite D call. This CDR3 comprises 13 residues. Per germline, CDR1 ENHRY and CDR2 SYGVKD. V was trimmed by 2 bases and J by 6 bases, leaving 10 bases between them. The CDR3 DNA reads TGTGCCATCAGTGAGGTCGGAGACGATGGCTACACCTTC. This translates into CAISEVGDDGYTF.

V usage is TRBV30 and J usage is TRBJ2-4, with D possibly matching TRBD2 (5 bases). Germline V gene data show CDR1 as GTSNPN and CDR2 as SVGIG (reference sequence). The CDR3 consists of 12 residues. Trimming took 4 bases from V and 6 from J, leaving 10 bases between them. The CDR3 protein is CAWKGGINIQYF. CDR3 DNA: TGTGCCTGGAAAGGAGGTATAAACATTCAGTACTTC.

This chain joins TRBV9 and TRBJ1-1; the D gene is possibly TRBD1 (5 bases). The germline V gene encodes CDR1 SGDLS and CDR2 YYNGEE. The CDR3 is 13 amino acids. Trimming took 6 bases from V and 0 from J, leaving 9 bases between them. In DNA form, the CDR3 reads TGTGCCAGCACCCAGGGCGTGAACACTGAAGCTTTCTTT. It encodes CASTQGVNTEAFF.